This T cell receptor beta chain was found in a study of cytomegalovirus exposure and HLA in healthy donors. Trimming took off 4 bases at V and 5 bases at J, with 14 bases between the two ends. The CDR3 consists of 14 residues. Germline V gives CDR1 SGHRS, CDR2 YFSETQ. Libraries were prepared by immunoSEQ multiplex PCR; TCRdb keeps only in-frame clonotypes and omits some of them. The table shows around 300,000 clones, with 80% to 90% occurring only once. Sequences were obtained from PBMCs. V usage is TRBV5-1 and J usage is TRBJ2-3, with D tentatively TRBD1 (5 bases). This clonotype was sampled from a woman aged 18-29 years in good health and CMV-seronegative. CDR3 nucleotide sequence: TGCGCCAGCAGCGCAGGGCCCGTGGGAGATACGCAGTATTTT. Translating gives CASSAGPVGDTQYF.